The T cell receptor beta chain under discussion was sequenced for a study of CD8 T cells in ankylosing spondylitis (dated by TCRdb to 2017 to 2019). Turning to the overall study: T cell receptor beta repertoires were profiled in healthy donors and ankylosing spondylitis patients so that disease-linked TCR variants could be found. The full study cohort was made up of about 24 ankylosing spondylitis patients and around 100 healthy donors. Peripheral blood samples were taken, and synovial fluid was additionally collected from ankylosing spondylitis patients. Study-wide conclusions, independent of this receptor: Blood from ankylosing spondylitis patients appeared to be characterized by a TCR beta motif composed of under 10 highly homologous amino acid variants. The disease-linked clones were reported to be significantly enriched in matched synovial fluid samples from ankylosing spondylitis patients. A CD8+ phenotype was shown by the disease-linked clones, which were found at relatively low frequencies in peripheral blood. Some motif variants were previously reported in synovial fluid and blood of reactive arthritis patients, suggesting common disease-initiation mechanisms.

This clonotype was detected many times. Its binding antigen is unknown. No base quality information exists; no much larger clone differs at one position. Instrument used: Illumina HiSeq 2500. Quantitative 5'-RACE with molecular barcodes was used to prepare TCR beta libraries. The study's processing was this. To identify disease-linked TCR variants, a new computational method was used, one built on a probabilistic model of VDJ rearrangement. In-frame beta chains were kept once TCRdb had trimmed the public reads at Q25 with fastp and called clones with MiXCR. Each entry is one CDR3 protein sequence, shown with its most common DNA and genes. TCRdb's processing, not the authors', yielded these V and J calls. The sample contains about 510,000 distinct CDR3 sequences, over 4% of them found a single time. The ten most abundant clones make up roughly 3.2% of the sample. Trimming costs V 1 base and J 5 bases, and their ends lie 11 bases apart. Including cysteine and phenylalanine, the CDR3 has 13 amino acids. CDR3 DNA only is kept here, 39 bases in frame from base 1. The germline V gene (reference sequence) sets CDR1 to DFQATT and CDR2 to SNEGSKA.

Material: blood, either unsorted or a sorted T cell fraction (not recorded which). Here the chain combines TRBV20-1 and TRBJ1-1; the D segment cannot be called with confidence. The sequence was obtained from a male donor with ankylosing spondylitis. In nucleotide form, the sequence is TGCAGTGCTAGAGGGACGGTTCGAACTGAAGCTTTCTTT. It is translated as CSARGTVRTEAFF.